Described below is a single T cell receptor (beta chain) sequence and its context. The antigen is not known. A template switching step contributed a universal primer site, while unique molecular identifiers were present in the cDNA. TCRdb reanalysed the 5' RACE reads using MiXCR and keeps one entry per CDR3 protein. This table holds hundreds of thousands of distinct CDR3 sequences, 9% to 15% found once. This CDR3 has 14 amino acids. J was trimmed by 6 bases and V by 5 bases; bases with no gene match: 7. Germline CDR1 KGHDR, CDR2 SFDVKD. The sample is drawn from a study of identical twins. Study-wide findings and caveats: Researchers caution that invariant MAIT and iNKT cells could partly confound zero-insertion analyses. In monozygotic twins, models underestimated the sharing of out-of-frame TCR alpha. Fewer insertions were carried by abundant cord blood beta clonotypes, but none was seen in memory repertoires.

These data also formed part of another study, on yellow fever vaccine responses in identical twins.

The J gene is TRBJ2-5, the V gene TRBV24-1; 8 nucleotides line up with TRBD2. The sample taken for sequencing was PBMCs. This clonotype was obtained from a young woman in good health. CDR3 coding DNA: TGTGCCACCAGTGTAAGCGGGGGAAAACAGACCCAGTACTTC. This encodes CATSVSGGKQTQYF.